This TCR beta chain was sequenced for a study of shared clonotypes between healthy human individuals. The overall study: Donors consisted of two women and a few men between 18 and 49.

The study, taken as a whole, reports: The authors expected sequencing depth to affect clonotype sharing among donors. Lower generation probabilities were found for non-shared clonotypes than for those shared by all four donors. Tissues were not sampled, only blood, and their repertoires likely differ.

With respect to this clone: Its target is unknown.

The table came from immunoSEQ multiplex PCR; TCRdb's copy has only in-frame clones and leaves some out. Of 2 million to 2.5 million clones detected, almost 96% appear once; the ten largest clones hold over 0.1%. CDR3 length equals 13 residues. Germline V lookup: CDR1 SGHRS, CDR2 YFSETQ. V lost 2 bases and J 6 bases, leaving 9 bases between the germline ends. The chain uses TRBV5-1 and TRBJ2-1; D may be TRBD1 (5 bases). Source material: naive CD4+ T cells sorted from blood. Subset given: CD45RA+ positively selected. The receptor was isolated from a man aged 18-30 years in good health. CDR3 bases: TGCGCCAGCAGCTTCGACAGATTCAATGAGCAGTTCTTC. Translation: CASSFDRFNEQFF. Drawing the rest from reference TRBV5-1 and TRBJ2-1, the complete variable domain is KAGVTQTPRYLIKTRGQQVTLSCSPISGHRSVSWYQQTPGQGLQFLFEYFSETQRNKGNFPGRFSGRQFSNSRSEMNVSTLELGDSALYLCASSFDRFNEQFFGPGTRLTVL.